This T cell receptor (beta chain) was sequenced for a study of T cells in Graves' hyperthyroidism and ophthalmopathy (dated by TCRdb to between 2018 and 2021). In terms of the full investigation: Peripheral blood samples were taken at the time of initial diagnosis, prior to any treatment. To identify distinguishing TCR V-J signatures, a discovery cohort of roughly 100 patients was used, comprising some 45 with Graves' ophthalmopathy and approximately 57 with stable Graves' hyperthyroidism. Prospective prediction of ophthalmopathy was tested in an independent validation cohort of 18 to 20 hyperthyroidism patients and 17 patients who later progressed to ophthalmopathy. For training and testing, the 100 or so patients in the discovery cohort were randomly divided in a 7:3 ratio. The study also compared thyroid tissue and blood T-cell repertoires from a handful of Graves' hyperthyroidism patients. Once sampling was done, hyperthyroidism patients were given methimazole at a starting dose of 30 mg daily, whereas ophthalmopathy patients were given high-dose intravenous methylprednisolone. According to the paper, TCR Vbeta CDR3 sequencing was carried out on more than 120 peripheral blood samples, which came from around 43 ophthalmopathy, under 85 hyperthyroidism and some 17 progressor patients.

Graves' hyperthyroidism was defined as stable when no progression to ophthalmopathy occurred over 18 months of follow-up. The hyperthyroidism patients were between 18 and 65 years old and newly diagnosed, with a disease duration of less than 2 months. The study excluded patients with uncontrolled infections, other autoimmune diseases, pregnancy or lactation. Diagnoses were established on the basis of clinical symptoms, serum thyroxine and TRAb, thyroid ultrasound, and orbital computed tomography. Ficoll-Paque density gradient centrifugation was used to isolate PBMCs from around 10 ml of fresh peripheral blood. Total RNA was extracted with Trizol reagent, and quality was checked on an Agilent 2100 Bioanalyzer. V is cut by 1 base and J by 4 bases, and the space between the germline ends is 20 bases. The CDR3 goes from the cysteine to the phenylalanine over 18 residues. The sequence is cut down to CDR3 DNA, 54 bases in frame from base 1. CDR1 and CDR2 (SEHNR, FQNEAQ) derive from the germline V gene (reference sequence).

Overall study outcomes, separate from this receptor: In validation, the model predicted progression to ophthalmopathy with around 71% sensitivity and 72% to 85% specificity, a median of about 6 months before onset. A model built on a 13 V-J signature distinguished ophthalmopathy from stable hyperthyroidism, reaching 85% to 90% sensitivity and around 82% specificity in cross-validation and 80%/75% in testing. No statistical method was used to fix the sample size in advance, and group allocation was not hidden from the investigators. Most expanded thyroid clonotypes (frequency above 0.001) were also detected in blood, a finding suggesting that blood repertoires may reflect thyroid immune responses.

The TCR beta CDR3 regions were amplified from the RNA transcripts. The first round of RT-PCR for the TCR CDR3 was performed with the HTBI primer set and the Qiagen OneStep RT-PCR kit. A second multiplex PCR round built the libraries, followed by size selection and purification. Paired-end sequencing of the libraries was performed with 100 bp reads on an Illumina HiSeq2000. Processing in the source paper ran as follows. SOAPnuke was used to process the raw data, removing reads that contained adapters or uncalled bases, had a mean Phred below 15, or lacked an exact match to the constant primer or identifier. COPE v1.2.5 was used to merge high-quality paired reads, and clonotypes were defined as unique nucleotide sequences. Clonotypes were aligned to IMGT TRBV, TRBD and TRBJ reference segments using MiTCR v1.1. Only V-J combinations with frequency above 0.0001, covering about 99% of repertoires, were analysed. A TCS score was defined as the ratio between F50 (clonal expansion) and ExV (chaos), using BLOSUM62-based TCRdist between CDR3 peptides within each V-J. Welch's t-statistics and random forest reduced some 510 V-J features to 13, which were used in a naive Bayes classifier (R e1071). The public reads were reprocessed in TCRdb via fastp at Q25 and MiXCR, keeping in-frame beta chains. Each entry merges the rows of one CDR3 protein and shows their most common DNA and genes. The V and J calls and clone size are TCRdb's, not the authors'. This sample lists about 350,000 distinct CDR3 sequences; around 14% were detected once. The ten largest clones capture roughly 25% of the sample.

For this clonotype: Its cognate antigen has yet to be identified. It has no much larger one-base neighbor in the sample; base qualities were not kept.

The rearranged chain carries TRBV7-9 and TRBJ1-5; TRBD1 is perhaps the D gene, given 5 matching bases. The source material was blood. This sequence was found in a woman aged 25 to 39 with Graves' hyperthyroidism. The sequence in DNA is TGTGCCAGCAGCTTAGGGTTTCCGCGTCGGGGGGAAAATCAGCCCCAGCATTTT. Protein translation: CASSLGFPRRGENQPQHF.